The 7 T cell receptor beta chains reported below all come from one sample, sequenced in a study of blood T cell repertoires in COVID-19. Some clones are missing from TCRdb's copy, which holds only in-frame ones; the method was immunoSEQ multiplex PCR. The sample contains tens of thousands of clones, around 90% of which appear only once. The sequenced material came from peripheral blood. The receptors derive from a human donor in a cohort sampled during active COVID-19.

V and J are TRBV20-1 and TRBJ1-1; D gene uncertain. The CDR3 consists of 11 residues. The V end was cut by 4 bases, the J end by 0 bases, with 3 bases between. Germline-derived CDR1 and CDR2 are DFQATT and SNEGSKA (reference sequence). CDR3 bases: TGCAGTGCTATCATGAACACTGAAGCTTTCTTT. It codes for CSAIMNTEAFF.

The CDR3 region has the DNA TGTGCCAGCAGCGAAGCGGGGGGGCCATATACGCAGTATTTT. Translation gives CASSEAGGPYTQYF. The chain is built from TRBV7-2 and TRBJ2-3, with 10 bases aligning to TRBD2. Germline CDR1 is SGHTA and CDR2 is FQGNSA. After removal of 5 bases from V and 7 bases from J, the junction contained 6 bases not matched to a gene. This CDR3 has 14 amino acids.

This clone showed up just a few times. The chain couples TRBV7-6 to TRBJ1-3; D not resolved. The CDR3 consists of 17 residues. Trimming left V 5 bases short and J 1 base short, with 18 bases between. Germline values: CDR1 SGHVS, CDR2 FNYEAQ. CDR3 protein: CASSLTWPLTSGNTIYF. CDR3 DNA: TGTGCCAGCAGCCTCACCTGGCCATTAACGTCTGGAAACACCATATATTTT.

This CDR3 reads CASSLEQYNSPLHF. The CDR3 DNA is TGTGCCAGCAGCTTAGAACAGTATAATTCACCCCTCCACTTT. The chain has TRBV7-9 and TRBJ1-6; D gene uncertain. The CDR3 covers 14 residues. Germline V gene data show CDR1 as SEHNR and CDR2 as FQNEAQ (reference sequence). V lost 1 base and J 4 bases, leaving 5 bases between the germline ends. Looking up the rest from reference TRBV7-9 and TRBJ1-6 gives the full variable domain: DTGVSQNPRHKITKRGQNVTFRCDPISEHNRLYWYRQTLGQGPEFLTYFQNEAQLEKSRLLSDRFSAERPKGSFSTLEIQRTEQGDSAMYLCASSLEQYNSPLHFGNGTRLTVT.

The chain's CDR3 is CASSLGGTGGETQYF. CDR3 bases: TGTGCCAGCAGCTTAGGAGGGACAGGGGGAGAGACCCAGTACTTC. The rearrangement links TRBV11-1 to TRBJ2-5; TRBD1 matches at 11 bases. Germline CDR1 SGHAT, CDR2 FQDESV (reference sequence). V trimming: 1 base; J trimming: 4 bases; junction bases outside the gene matches: 2. CDR3 length equals 15 residues.

This sequence joins TRBV13 and TRBJ1-2, with D uncertain. Germline V gives CDR1 PRHDT, CDR2 FYEKMQ (reference sequence). Trimming removed 5 bases at V and 2 bases at J, with 21 bases between. This CDR3 has 17 amino acids. This CDR3 reads CASSTPTIRILNYGYTF. In DNA, the CDR3 is TGTGCCAGCAGCACACCGACAATCCGGATCTTAAACTATGGCTACACCTTC.

V usage is TRBV7-2 and J usage is TRBJ2-2; D gene uncertain. Looked up from germline, CDR1 is SGHTA and CDR2 is FQGNSA. The CDR3 contains 18 residues. The V and J ends lost 1 base and 0 bases respectively, with 15 bases between them. The CDR3 sequence is CASSLGPWRGSNTGELFF. CDR3 nucleotides: TGTGCCAGCAGCTTAGGACCCTGGAGAGGATCGAACACCGGGGAGCTGTTTTTT.